The 15 T cell receptor beta chains given below trace back to one sample, sequenced in a study of cytomegalovirus exposure and HLA in healthy donors. PCR used 60 Vbeta primers and 13 Jbeta primers. TCRdb's copy holds only in-frame clones and misses some; the assay was immunoSEQ multiplex PCR. The repertoire includes 93,000 or so clones, about 77% of them detected once, and around 10% sits in the top ten. The sample comprised PBMCs. The receptors shown here come from a young woman in good health and CMV-seropositive.

The chain combines TRBV6-6 with TRBJ1-1; 9 nucleotides agree with TRBD1. Per the germline V gene, CDR1 is MNHNY and CDR2 is SVGAGI (reference sequence). CDR3 length equals 14 residues. V lost 5 bases and J lost 1; bases outside the gene matches: 2. DNA of the CDR3: TGTGCCAGCAGTCCGGGACAGGGGAACACTGAAGCTTTCTTT. It codes for CASSPGQGNTEAFF.

The chain recombines TRBV4-1 with TRBJ2-3; D is perhaps TRBD1 (5 bases). Deletions cut 5 bases from V and 0 bases from J, with 15 bases between. Germline lookup yields CDR1 MGHRA and CDR2 YSYEKL. The CDR3 has 16 amino acids. The CDR3 DNA reads as TGCGCCAGCAGCACTCGGACGGACACTAGCACAGATACGCAGTATTTT. As protein: CASSTRTDTSTDTQYF.

The chain links TRBV6-5 to TRBJ2-7, with TRBD1 identical over 10 bases. Trimming at V came to 3 bases and at J to 4 bases, leaving 6 bases not matched to a gene. The CDR3 has 15 residues. Germline values: CDR1 MNHEY, CDR2 SVGAGI. The CDR3 DNA reads TGTGCCAGCAGTTATACGGGGACAGGGGTTTACGAGCAGTACTTC. Translating gives CASSYTGTGVYEQYF.

The chain combines TRBV7-8 with TRBJ2-1; TRBD2 aligns across 7 bases. The CDR3 consists of 16 residues. The germline CDR1 and CDR2 sequences are SGHVS and FQNEAQ. The trim removed 1 base at V and 7 bases at J, leaving 10 bases unmatched. The CDR3 nucleotides read TGTGCCAGCAGCTTAGATTTTGTGGGAGGGCCAAATGAGCAGTTCTTC. Translation gives CASSLDFVGGPNEQFF.

This chain joins TRBV9 and TRBJ1-1; unclear D gene. Deletions cut 7 bases from V and 8 bases from J, with 12 bases between. The CDR3 is 11 residues long. Germline V gives CDR1 SGDLS, CDR2 YYNGEE. The DNA for the CDR3 is TGTGCCAGCGGGAGATTGGACGAAGCTTTCTTT. Translation: CASGRLDEAFF. Variable domain in full (rest from reference TRBV9 and TRBJ1-1): DSGVTQTPKHLITATGQRVTLRCSPRSGDLSVYWYQQSLDQGLQFLIQYYNGEERAKGNILERFSAQQFPDLHSELNLSSLELGDSALYFCASGRLDEAFFGQGTRLTVV.

This clone showed up just once. The chain uses TRBV30 and TRBJ2-1, with D maybe TRBD2 (6 bases). The germline V and J ends were trimmed by 1 base and 7 bases, with 14 bases remaining between them. Germline V gene sequence: CDR1 GTSNPN, CDR2 SVGIG (reference sequence). This CDR3 has 14 residues. DNA of the CDR3: TGTGCCTGGAGTGGTACGGGAGTAAAGAATGAGCAGTTCTTC. Translated: CAWSGTGVKNEQFF.

The genes are TRBV5-1 and TRBJ2-1; 13 positions agree with TRBD2. The CDR3 sequence is 21 residues long. The germline V gene has CDR1 SGHRS and CDR2 YFSETQ. After removal of 3 bases from V and 2 bases from J, the junction contained 17 bases not matched to a gene. CDR3 nucleotide sequence: TGCGCCAGCAGCTCCTTTGGCCGACTAGCGGGAGGCCGGAGGACCTACAATGAGCAGTTCTTC. Encoded protein: CASSSFGRLAGGRRTYNEQFF.

As to this clone: The junction departs from the called germline gene at one end, perhaps through a read error. V is TRBV9 and J is TRBJ2-2; maybe TRBD2 (6 bases). The CDR3 length is 14 residues. Germline V gives CDR1 SGDLS, CDR2 YYNGEE. The CDR3, as DNA: TGTGCCAGCAGGGAGGGTAGTTACACCGGGGAGCTGCTTTTT. The encoded protein is CASREGSYTGELLF.

The chain joins TRBV11-1 to TRBJ2-1, with a weak D call TRBD1 (5 bases). CDR1 is SGHAT and CDR2 is FQDESV in the germline V gene (reference sequence). The V gene lost 9 bases and the J gene lost 3 bases, with 9 bases spanning the gap. This CDR3 contains 12 residues. The CDR3: CASRGHYNEQFF. The CDR3 DNA is TGTGCCAGTAGGGGTCACTACAATGAGCAGTTCTTC.

This clone has just a few counts. This sample includes further DNA sequences coding for the same CDR3. The rearrangement joins TRBV9 to TRBJ2-7; TRBD2 aligns across 7 bases. The CDR3 runs to 16 residues. Per germline, CDR1 SGDLS and CDR2 YYNGEE. The trim removed 2 bases at V and 0 bases at J, leaving 8 bases unmatched. In DNA, the CDR3 is TGTGCCAGCAGCGTTGGTGTCGGGGGGTCCTCCTACGAGCAGTACTTC. The encoded protein is CASSVGVGGSSYEQYF. Full variable domain (outside the CDR3, taken from reference TRBV9 and TRBJ2-7): DSGVTQTPKHLITATGQRVTLRCSPRSGDLSVYWYQQSLDQGLQFLIQYYNGEERAKGNILERFSAQQFPDLHSELNLSSLELGDSALYFCASSVGVGGSSYEQYFGPGTRLTVT.

J is TRBJ1-2 and V is TRBV6-6; TRBD1 matches 7 bases. The CDR3 runs 14 residues. Unmatched junction bases numbered 9, after V lost 7 bases and J lost 4 bases. The germline V gene has CDR1 MNHNY and CDR2 SVGAGI (reference sequence). The CDR3 loop is CASTRGKAAYGYTF. The CDR3 region has the DNA TGTGCCAGCACCAGGGGGAAGGCGGCCTATGGCTACACCTTC.

In the case of this clone: One end of the junction varies from germline; a read error may be responsible. This chain joins TRBV20-1 and TRBJ1-2, with 7 nucleotides matching TRBD1. The CDR3 is 11 residues long. CDR1 and CDR2 (germline): DFQATT, SNEGSKA (reference sequence). The CDR3: CSARGQGVLTF. The DNA for the CDR3 is TGCAGTGCTAGAGGACAGGGAGTTTTAACATTC.

The chain links TRBV9 to TRBJ1-3; D is ambiguous. Germline V gene data show CDR1 as SGDLS and CDR2 as YYNGEE. This CDR3 region has 15 residues. Deletions cut 0 bases from V and 0 bases from J, with 7 bases between. The CDR3: CASSVAPSSGNTIYF. In DNA form, the CDR3 reads TGTGCCAGCAGCGTAGCCCCCAGCTCTGGAAACACCATATATTTT.

The rearrangement uses TRBV12-5 and TRBJ1-1, with a possible D match to TRBD1 (6 bases). The CDR3 consists of 14 residues. CDR1 is LGHNT and CDR2 is FRNRAP in the germline V gene. Trimming shortened V by 6 bases and J by 1 base, and 12 bases separated the two germline ends. The CDR3 protein is CASGTGGQNTEAFF. As DNA, the CDR3 is TGTGCTAGTGGGACGGGGGGGCAGAACACTGAAGCTTTCTTT.

The gene calls are TRBV4-1 and TRBJ1-2; D is perhaps TRBD1 (6 bases). The CDR3 has 15 residues. Germline lookup yields CDR1 MGHRA and CDR2 YSYEKL. Trimming removed 1 base from V and 2 bases from J, with 11 bases in between. The CDR3 loop reads CASSQAGTLNYGYTF. In DNA form, the CDR3 reads TGCGCCAGCAGCCAAGCCGGGACACTAAACTATGGCTACACCTTC.